The clone carrying this TCR beta chain was seen a few times. Its specificity is unknown. This record belongs to a study of CD8+CD57+ T cells in acquired aplastic anemia. About the research overall: Each DNA sample taken from sorted CD4+ and CD8+ cells came to approximately 3 ug on average. Whole-study results and caveats: Patients and controls shared twenty-nine CD8+ CDR3 sequences, highly expressed in patients.

CDR3 and TCR beta VDJ profiling relied on genomic DNA as the template. TCRdb reanalysed the reads using MiXCR and keeps one entry per CDR3 protein. The table has 200,000 to 250,000 distinct CDR3 sequences, 61% seen once. The source material was sorted CD4+, CD8+, or CD8+CD57+ T cells (not recorded which) from PBMCs. This clonotype was obtained from a human donor in good health.

The CDR3 protein is CASSPGVEQYF. The CDR3, as DNA: TGTGCCAGCAGCCCCGGGGTAGAGCAGTACTTC. The chain combines TRBV7-9 with TRBJ2-7, with D perhaps matching TRBD2 (5 bases). This CDR3 contains 11 residues. The V gene's germline CDR1 is SEHNR and CDR2 FQNEAQ (reference sequence). V was cut by 5 bases and J by 7 bases, with 9 bases left in between.